This is a list of T cell receptor beta chains from one sample in a study of tumor-infiltrating lymphocytes in primary liver carcinoma. TCRdb reanalysed the multiplex PCR reads using MiXCR and keeps one entry per CDR3 protein. The table records roughly 330,000 distinct CDR3 sequences, less than 70% of them present only once. Sequencing input: peripheral blood. Receptors originate from a man in his forties or fifties with primary liver carcinoma and hepatitis B virus infection. Each CDR3 is given without its conserved first and last residue. D genes are given only for firm matches. Some rows have no size entry. The others give once, few or many, or a class for an expanded clone.

cdr3_aa cdr3_length clone_size v_call d_call
ASSYLGGGGLAGGNTYEQY 19 . TRBV6-5 TRBD2
ASSQEGADGTNYGYT 15 many TRBV4-3 .
ASRGGSQETQY 11 . TRBV11-2 TRBD1
ASNSASGRADTQY 13 . TRBV11-2 TRBD2
AISEGYRAGNTIY 13 few TRBV10-3 .
GVEGTSGRAPSTDTQY 16 . TRBV29-1 TRBD2
ASSGTSTGELF 11 . TRBV10-2 TRBD2
ASSQEGLAREQY 12 many TRBV4-3 .
TSSPPAGGIEQF 12 . TRBV7-9 TRBD2
ASSTLIGAGKAQPQH 15 once TRBV19 .
ASSLGQGSNYEQY 13 many TRBV11-1 TRBD1
ASRVPGQNNEQF 12 few TRBV7-9 TRBD1
ASSRGIRSTEQY 12 . TRBV11-2 .
ASSTILRRGELF 12 few TRBV19 .
VSSGMNRDRVGEQF 14 . TRBV6-5 TRBD1
VSSLGETQY 9 . TRBV11-1 .
AISLLQGSYEQY 12 many TRBV10-3 .
ASSPLSGKNYNEQF 14 many TRBV11-2 TRBD2
ANIQDASYSNQPQH 14 . TRBV4-3 .
ASTRGNGETRY 11 . TRBV6-5 .
ASSQGQGASYEQY 13 many TRBV4-2 TRBD1
ASSQDQGNTGELF 13 many TRBV4-3 .
ASSFGLGGAYEQY 13 . TRBV11-2 .
ASRTEVGYEQY 11 once TRBV2 .